Sequencing of this TCR beta chain was carried out in a study of human T cells and chemical hapten exposure. The time point denotes: patch test 2, 6 weeks after DPC sensitization. Regarding treatment: therapeutic diphenylcyclopropenone sensitization with weekly scalp DPC. This CDR3 spans 17 amino acids. V was pared by 0 bases and J by 2 bases, with 7 bases of the junction left unmatched. Germline V gene sequence: CDR1 LGHNA, CDR2 YNFKEQ. TCRdb passed the RACE reads through MiXCR, listing each CDR3 protein once. Of about 85,000 distinct CDR3 sequences listed, around 10% are singletons. This chain connects TRBV4-2 to TRBJ1-2, with TRBD1 matching 9 bases. The receptor comes from a young man with alopecia areata. Some clones in this sample may be carry-over from other donors' samples. This specimen was whole blood, taken in connection with sensitization to the hapten diphenylcyclopropenone (DPC). CDR3 amino acids: CASSQDPGTGMNYGYTF. CDR3 in DNA: TGTGCCAGCAGCCAAGATCCGGGGACAGGGATGAACTATGGCTACACCTTC.